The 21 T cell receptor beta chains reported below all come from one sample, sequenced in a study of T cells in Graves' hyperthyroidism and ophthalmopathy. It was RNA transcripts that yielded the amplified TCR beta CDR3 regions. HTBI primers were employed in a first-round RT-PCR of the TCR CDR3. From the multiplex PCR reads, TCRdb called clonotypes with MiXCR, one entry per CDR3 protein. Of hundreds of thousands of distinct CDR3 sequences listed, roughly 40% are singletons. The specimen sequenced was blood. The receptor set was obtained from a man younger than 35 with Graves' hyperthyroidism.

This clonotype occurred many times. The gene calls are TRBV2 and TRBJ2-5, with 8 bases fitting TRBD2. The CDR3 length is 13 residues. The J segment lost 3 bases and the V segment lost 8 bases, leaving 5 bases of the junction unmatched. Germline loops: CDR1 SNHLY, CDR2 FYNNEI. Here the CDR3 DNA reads TGTGCCAGCGGGACTAGTCTGGAAGAGACCCAGTACTTC. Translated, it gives CASGTSLEETQYF. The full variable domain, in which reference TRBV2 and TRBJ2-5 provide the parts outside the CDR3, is EPEVTQTPSHQVTQMGQEVILRCVPISNHLYFYWYRQILGQKVEFLVSFYNNEISEKSEIFDDQFSVERPDGSNFTLKIRSTKLEDSAMYFCASGTSLEETQYFGPGTRLLVL.

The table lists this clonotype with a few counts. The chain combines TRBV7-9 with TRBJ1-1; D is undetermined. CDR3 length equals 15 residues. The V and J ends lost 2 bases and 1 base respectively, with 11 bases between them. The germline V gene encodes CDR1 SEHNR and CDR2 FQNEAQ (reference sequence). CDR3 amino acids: CASSLQPISNTEAFF. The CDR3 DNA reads TGTGCCAGCAGCTTACAGCCCATCTCGAACACTGAAGCTTTCTTT. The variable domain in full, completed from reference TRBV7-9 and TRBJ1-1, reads DTGVSQNPRHKITKRGQNVTFRCDPISEHNRLYWYRQTLGQGPEFLTYFQNEAQLEKSRLLSDRFSAERPKGSFSTLEIQRTEQGDSAMYLCASSLQPISNTEAFFGQGTRLTVV.

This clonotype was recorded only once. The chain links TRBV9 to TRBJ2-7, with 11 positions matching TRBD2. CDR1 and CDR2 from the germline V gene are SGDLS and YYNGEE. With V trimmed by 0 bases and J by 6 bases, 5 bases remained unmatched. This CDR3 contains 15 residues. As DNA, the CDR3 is TGTGCCAGCAGCGTAGGTAGCGGGGGGGCGGTCGAGCAGTACTTC. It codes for CASSVGSGGAVEQYF.

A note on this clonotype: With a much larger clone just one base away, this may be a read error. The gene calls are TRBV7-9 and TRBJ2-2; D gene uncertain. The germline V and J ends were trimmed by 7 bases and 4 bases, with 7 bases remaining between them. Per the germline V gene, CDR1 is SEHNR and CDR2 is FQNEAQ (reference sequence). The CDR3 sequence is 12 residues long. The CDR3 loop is CASISSTGELFF. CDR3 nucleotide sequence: TGTGCCAGCATCTCGAGCACCGGGGAGCTGTTTTTT.

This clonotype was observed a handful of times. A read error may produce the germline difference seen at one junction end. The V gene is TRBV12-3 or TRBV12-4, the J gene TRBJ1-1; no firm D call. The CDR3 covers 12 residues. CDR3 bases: TGTGCCAGCAGTTTACTCAACATTGAAGCTTTCTTT. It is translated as CASSLLNIEAFF.

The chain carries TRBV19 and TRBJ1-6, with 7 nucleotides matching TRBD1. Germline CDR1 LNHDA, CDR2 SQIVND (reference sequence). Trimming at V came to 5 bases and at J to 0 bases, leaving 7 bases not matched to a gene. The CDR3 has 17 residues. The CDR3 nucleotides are TGTGCCAGTAGTCCGGGGACAGCCAGCTCCTATAATTCACCCCTCCACTTT. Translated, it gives CASSPGTASSYNSPLHF.

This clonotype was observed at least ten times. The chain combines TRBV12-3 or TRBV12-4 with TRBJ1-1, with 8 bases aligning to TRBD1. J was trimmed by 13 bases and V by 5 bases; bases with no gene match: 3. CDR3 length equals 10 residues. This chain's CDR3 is CASSADRVFF. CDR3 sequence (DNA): TGTGCCAGCAGTGCGGACAGGGTTTTCTTT.

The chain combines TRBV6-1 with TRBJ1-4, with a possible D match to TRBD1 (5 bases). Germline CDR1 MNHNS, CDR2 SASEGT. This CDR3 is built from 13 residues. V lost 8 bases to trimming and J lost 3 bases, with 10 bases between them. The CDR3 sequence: CASSGHSNEKLFF. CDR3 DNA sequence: TGTGCCAGCTCGGGGCACTCTAATGAAAAACTGTTTTTT.

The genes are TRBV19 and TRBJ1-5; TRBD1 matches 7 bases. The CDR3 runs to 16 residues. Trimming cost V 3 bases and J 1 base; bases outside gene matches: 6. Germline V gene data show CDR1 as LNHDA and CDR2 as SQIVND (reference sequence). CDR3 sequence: CASSILRQGSNQPQHF. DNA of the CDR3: TGTGCCAGTAGTATCCTGAGACAGGGAAGCAATCAGCCCCAGCATTTT.

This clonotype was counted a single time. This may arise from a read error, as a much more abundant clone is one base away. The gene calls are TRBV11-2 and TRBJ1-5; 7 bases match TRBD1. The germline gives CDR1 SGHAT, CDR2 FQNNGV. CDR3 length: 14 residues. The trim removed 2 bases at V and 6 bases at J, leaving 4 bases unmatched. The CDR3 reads CASSLTGVAQPQHF. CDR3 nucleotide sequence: TGTGCCAGCAGCTTAACAGGGGTGGCTCAGCCCCAGCATTTT.

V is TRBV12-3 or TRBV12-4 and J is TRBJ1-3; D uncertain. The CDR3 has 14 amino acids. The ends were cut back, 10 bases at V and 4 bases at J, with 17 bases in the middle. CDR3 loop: CANKTKGSGNTIYF. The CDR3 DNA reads TGTGCCAACAAAACAAAGGGTAGCGGAAACACCATATATTTT.

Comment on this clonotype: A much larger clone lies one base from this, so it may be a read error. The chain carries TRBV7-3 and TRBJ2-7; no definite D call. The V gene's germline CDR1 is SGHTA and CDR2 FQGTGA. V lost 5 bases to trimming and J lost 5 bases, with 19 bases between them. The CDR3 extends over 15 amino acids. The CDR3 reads CASSQAPLATDEQYF. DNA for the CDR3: TGTGCCAGCAGCCAAGCCCCACTGGCTACCGACGAGCAGTACTTC.

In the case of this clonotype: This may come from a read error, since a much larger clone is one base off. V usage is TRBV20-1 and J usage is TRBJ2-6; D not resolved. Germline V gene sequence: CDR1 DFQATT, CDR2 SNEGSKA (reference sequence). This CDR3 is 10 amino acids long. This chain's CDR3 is CRAGANVLTF. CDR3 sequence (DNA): TGCAGGGCTGGGGCCAACGTCCTGACTTTC.

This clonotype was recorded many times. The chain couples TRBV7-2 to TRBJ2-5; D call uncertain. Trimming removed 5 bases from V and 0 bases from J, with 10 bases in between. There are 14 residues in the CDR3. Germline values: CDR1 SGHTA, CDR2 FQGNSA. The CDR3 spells CASSPDGYQETQYF. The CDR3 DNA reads TGTGCCAGCAGCCCCGACGGCTACCAAGAGACCCAGTACTTC.

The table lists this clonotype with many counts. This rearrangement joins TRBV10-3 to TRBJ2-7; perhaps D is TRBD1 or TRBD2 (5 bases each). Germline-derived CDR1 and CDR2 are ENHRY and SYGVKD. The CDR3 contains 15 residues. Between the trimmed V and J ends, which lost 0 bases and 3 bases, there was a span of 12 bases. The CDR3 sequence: CAISESGDSFYEQYF. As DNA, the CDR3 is TGTGCCATCAGTGAGTCGGGAGACAGTTTCTACGAGCAGTACTTC.

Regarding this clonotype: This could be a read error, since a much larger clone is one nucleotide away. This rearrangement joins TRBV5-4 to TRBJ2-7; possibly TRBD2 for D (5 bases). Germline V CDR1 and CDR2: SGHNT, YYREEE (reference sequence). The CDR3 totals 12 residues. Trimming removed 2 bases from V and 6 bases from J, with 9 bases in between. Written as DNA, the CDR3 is TGTGCCAGCAGCTTCGGGGTCTCCGAGCAGTACTTC. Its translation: CASSFGVSEQYF. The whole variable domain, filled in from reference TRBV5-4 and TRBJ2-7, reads ETGVTQSPTHLIKTRGQQVTLRCSSQSGHNTVSWYQQALGQGPQFIFQYYREEENGRGNFPPRFSGLQFPNYSSELNVNALELDDSALYLCASSFGVSEQYFGPGTRLTVT.

In DNA form, the CDR3 reads TGTGCCAGCAGCAGCCCGTCTGCTGGGGAGCTGTTTTTT. Amino acid sequence: CASSSPSAGELFF. This chain uses TRBV5-4 with TRBJ2-2, with no clear D. V lost 4 bases to trimming and J lost 8 bases, with 12 bases between them. Per germline, CDR1 SGHNT and CDR2 YYREEE (reference sequence). The CDR3 spans 13 residues.

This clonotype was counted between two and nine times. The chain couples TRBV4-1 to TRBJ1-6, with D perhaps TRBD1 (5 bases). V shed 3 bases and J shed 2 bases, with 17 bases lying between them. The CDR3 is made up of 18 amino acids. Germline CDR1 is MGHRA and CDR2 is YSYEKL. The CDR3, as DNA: TGCGCCAGCAGCCAGGGGCCAGTGGGAACAGCCTATAATTCACCCCTCCACTTT. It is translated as CASSQGPVGTAYNSPLHF.

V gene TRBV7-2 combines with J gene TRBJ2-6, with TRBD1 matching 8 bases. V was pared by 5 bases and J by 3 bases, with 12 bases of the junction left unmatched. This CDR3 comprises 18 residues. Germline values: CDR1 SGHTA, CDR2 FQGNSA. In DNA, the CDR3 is TGTGCCAGCAGCACCGGGACAGGCCTGAAGGGTGGGGCCAACGTCCTGACTTTC. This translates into CASSTGTGLKGGANVLTF.

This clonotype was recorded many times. The CDR3 reads CASSLWTGGNSPLHF. The CDR3 DNA follows: TGTGCCAGCAGCTTATGGACAGGGGGTAATTCACCCCTCCACTTT. This chain links TRBV7-9 with TRBJ1-6; 10 positions match TRBD1. V trimming: 2 bases; J trimming: 6 bases; junction bases outside the gene matches: 1. CDR1 is SEHNR and CDR2 is FQNEAQ in the germline V gene (reference sequence). The CDR3 has 15 residues.

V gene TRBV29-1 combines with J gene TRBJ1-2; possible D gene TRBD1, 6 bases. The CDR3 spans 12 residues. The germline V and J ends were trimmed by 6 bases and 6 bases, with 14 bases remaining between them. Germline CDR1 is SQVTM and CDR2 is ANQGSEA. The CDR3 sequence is CSVATGSDGYTF. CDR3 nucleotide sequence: TGCAGCGTCGCTACAGGGAGCGATGGCTACACCTTC. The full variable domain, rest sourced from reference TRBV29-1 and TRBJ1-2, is SAVISQKPSRDICQRGTSLTIQCQVDSQVTMMFWYRQQPGQSLTLIATANQGSEATYESGFVIDKFPISRPNLTFSTLTVSNMSPEDSSIYLCSVATGSDGYTFGSGTRLTVV.